The rows below give T cell receptor beta chains drawn from one sample of a study of shared clonotypes between healthy human individuals. Clones were sequenced by immunoSEQ multiplex PCR, and TCRdb holds only the in-frame ones, with some missing. Counted here are 2 million to 3 million clones, 80% to 95% occurring once; the ten biggest clones make up 0.36%. The sequencing input was naive CD4+ T cells from PBMCs. These receptors came from a man aged 18 to 30 in good health. Some clones in this sample may be carry-over from other donors' samples. Both conserved end residues are part of each CDR3. The order of the fields is J gene, V gene, clone size, D gene, CDR3 protein, CDR3 DNA. A D gene is named only where the DNA matches it firmly. Only part of the rows carry a size: once, few, many, or a class if the clone is expanded.

TRBJ2-7,TRBV4-2,.,.,CASSQELDTSYEQYF,TGTGCCAGCAGCCAAGAGCTGGACACCTCCTACGAGCAGTACTTC
TRBJ1-1,TRBV7-8,.,.,CASRPLADPEAFF,TGTGCCAGCAGACCACTGGCGGACCCTGAAGCTTTCTTT
TRBJ2-6,TRBV11-3,.,.,CASSGEAGANVLTF,TGTGCCAGCAGCGGGGAAGCGGGGGCCAACGTCCTGACTTTC
TRBJ2-2,TRBV14,.,.,CASSHGPTYTGELFF,TGTGCCAGCAGCCACGGCCCGACTTACACCGGGGAGCTGTTTTTT
TRBJ2-2,TRBV28,once,.,CASSLGQLTGELFF,TGTGCCAGCAGTTTGGGGCAGCTCACCGGGGAGCTGTTTTTT
TRBJ2-7,TRBV9,.,.,CASSVAGNTYEQYF,TGTGCCAGCAGCGTCGCGGGAAACACCTACGAGCAGTACTTC
TRBJ2-5,TRBV19,.,TRBD2,CASSVSGTQETQYF,TGTGCCAGTAGTGTTAGCGGGACCCAAGAGACCCAGTACTTC
TRBJ2-3,TRBV18,.,.,CASSLGGTDTQYF,TGTGCCAGCTCACTGGGGGGCACAGATACGCAGTATTTT
TRBJ2-1,TRBV27,.,TRBD2,CASSLGGSGRKGEQFF,TGTGCCAGCAGTTTAGGCGGTAGCGGGAGGAAAGGTGAGCAGTTCTTC
TRBJ2-6,TRBV28,.,TRBD1,CASSPGGTGTSGANVLTF,TGTGCCAGCAGCCCCGGGGGGACAGGGACTTCTGGGGCCAACGTCCTGACTTTC
TRBJ2-7,TRBV5-4,.,.,CASSGEASHEQYF,TGTGCCAGCAGCGGCGAAGCGTCACACGAGCAGTACTTC
TRBJ2-1,TRBV28,.,.,CASSPRRLGGSYNEQFF,TGTGCCAGCAGCCCCCGAAGACTAGGAGGCTCATACAATGAGCAGTTCTTC
TRBJ2-5,TRBV29-1,.,TRBD1,CSVGDSQETQYF,TGCAGCGTCGGGGACAGCCAAGAGACCCAGTACTTC
TRBJ2-2,TRBV7-2,.,.,CASTEYRAGELFF,TGTGCCAGCACAGAATATAGGGCCGGGGAGCTGTTTTTT
TRBJ2-3,TRBV2,.,.,CASSELLQTDTQYF,TGTGCCAGCAGTGAATTACTCCAGACAGATACGCAGTATTTT
TRBJ1-2,TRBV28,.,TRBD1,CASSIRGQGYTF,TGTGCCAGCAGTATTAGGGGGCAGGGCTACACCTTC
TRBJ2-7,TRBV6-5,.,TRBD1,CASSYSGTGLYEQYF,TGTGCCAGCAGTTATTCCGGGACAGGCTTATACGAGCAGTACTTC
TRBJ2-7,TRBV28,.,TRBD2,CASIAGLSSYEQYF,TGTGCCAGCATAGCGGGCCTAAGCTCCTACGAGCAGTACTTC
TRBJ2-1,TRBV4-1,.,.,CASSQVPGDTYNEQFF,TGCGCCAGCAGCCAAGTTCCGGGAGACACCTACAATGAGCAGTTCTTC
TRBJ2-7,TRBV28,.,TRBD1,CASSLSGQGAGYEQYF,TGTGCCAGCAGTTTATCTGGACAGGGGGCTGGCTACGAGCAGTACTTC
TRBJ1-5,TRBV4-1,.,.,CASSQGPGVGDNRPQHF,TGCGCCAGCAGCCAAGGACCCGGGGTAGGGGACAATCGGCCCCAGCATTTT
TRBJ2-1,TRBV5-1,.,.,CASSLGRPSYNEQFF,TGCGCCAGCAGCTTGGGCAGGCCTTCCTACAATGAGCAGTTCTTC
TRBJ1-2,TRBV27,once,TRBD1,CASSQDRGRSFYGYTF,TGTGCCAGCAGTCAGGACAGGGGCCGCTCCTTTTATGGCTACACCTTC
TRBJ1-2,TRBV28,.,TRBD1,CASSLSGGEDYGYTF,TGTGCCAGCAGTTTATCAGGGGGCGAGGACTATGGCTACACCTTC
TRBJ2-3,TRBV5-1,.,TRBD2,CASSPTSGSDTQYF,TGCGCCAGCAGCCCGACTAGCGGGAGTGACACGCAGTATTTT
TRBJ1-1,TRBV7-9,.,TRBD1,CASSLAIKGAGDTEAFF,TGTGCCAGCAGCTTAGCGATAAAGGGGGCAGGGGACACTGAAGCTTTCTTT